A selection of T cell receptor beta chains follows, all from one sample in a study of CD8+ T cells in alopecia areata. Only in-frame clones appear in the TCRdb table, and some are missing; sequencing was by immunoSEQ multiplex PCR. There are some 180,000 clones in the sample; roughly 50% occur only once, and 10% to 14% lies in the top ten. Here the sequenced sample was CD8+ T cells sorted from blood, taken at week 24, from a patient treated with tofacitinib. The receptors originated from a human donor with alopecia areata. Both conserved end residues are part of each CDR3. D genes are given only for firm matches.

TRBV6-6,TRBJ2-1,TRBD2,CASTPLAGGNNEQFF
TRBV5-6,TRBJ1-2,TRBD1,CASSLRDRGGPYGYTF
TRBV9,TRBJ1-2,.,CASSVKSGSSIYGYTF
TRBV5-6,TRBJ1-2,.,CASSSPGGTEFKYGYTF
TRBV12-5,TRBJ2-7,.,CASGPPSGTRYEQYF
TRBV4-3,TRBJ1-5,.,CASSQDEGQPQHF
TRBV5-1,TRBJ1-1,TRBD1,CASSKDRPAGEAFF
TRBV29-1,TRBJ2-7,TRBD1,CSVVGTGTPYEQYF
TRBV9,TRBJ1-2,TRBD1,CASSVGTGGNYGYTF
TRBV10-2,TRBJ1-5,TRBD1,CASSEGTGGNQPQHF
TRBV7-9,TRBJ1-5,.,CASSLAPSQPQHF
TRBV11-2,TRBJ1-1,.,CASSLVKRLNTEAFF
TRBV4-1,TRBJ2-3,.,CASSPDPDPTDTQYF
TRBV9,TRBJ2-6,.,CASARGGSGANVLTF
TRBV9,TRBJ2-7,TRBD1,CASSLRDRGSEQYF
TRBV29-1,TRBJ2-6,.,CSVETGNSGANVLTF
TRBV29-1,TRBJ2-7,.,CSVEGGGSYEQYF
TRBV19,TRBJ1-5,.,CASKEGFRQPQHF
TRBV11-2,TRBJ2-7,.,CASSYGSGSSYEQYF
TRBV7-9,TRBJ1-2,.,CASSLVFSDGYTF
TRBV2,TRBJ2-1,.,CASGRREGIDRTKISYNEQFF
TRBV5-6,TRBJ1-5,.,CASSLGDQPQHF
TRBV5-1,TRBJ2-3,TRBD2,CASSLGTSVIDTQYF
TRBV11-2,TRBJ2-3,TRBD2,CASSLVTSGGRTDTQYF
TRBV29-1,TRBJ1-2,.,CSVEGGGIHGYTF
TRBV4-3,TRBJ2-1,TRBD1,CASSPGQGYNEQFF
TRBV5-6,TRBJ1-1,.,CASSWRTVEAFF
TRBV5-1,TRBJ2-2,.,CASSLRRTNTGELFF
TRBV7-7,TRBJ2-1,TRBD1,CASSLGTGANEQFF
TRBV5-6,TRBJ1-1,.,CASSLGASTEAFF
TRBV6-5,TRBJ2-3,.,CASSYGVGTNTDTQYF
TRBV9,TRBJ2-7,.,CASSPGADSYEQYF
TRBV4-3,TRBJ1-1,TRBD1,CASSQDLGTGKNTEAFF
TRBV21-1,TRBJ1-6,.,CASSKSSRGYSPLHF
TRBV7-6,TRBJ1-5,.,CASSPRTELSTSQPQHF
TRBV6-7,TRBJ1-6,.,CASSFRPYDPLHF
TRBV25-1,TRBJ1-2,.,CASLGPSGRSNYGYTF
TRBV27,TRBJ1-1,.,CASWTVNTEAFF
TRBV5-6,TRBJ2-5,.,CASSFEDEWPLETQYF
TRBV4-3,TRBJ1-5,.,CASSQDIANQPQHF
TRBV28,TRBJ2-5,TRBD1,CASQETGGRETQYF
TRBV30,TRBJ2-1,TRBD1,CAWSAGGFHEQFF
TRBV10-3,TRBJ2-2,.,CAISAGSSKTGELFF
TRBV7-9,TRBJ2-1,.,CASSPVQGDNEQFF